The 28 T cell receptor beta chains reported below all come from one sample, sequenced in a study of Ad26.COV2.S vaccination and SARS-CoV-2 variants. Profiling relied on immunoSEQ multiplex PCR, and the TCRdb table lists in-frame clones only, not all of them. The sample includes around 350,000 clones, about 92% of them seen just once. The source was peripheral blood, collected after recovery from COVID-19. Every receptor here comes from a human donor who had recovered from COVID-19.

The J gene is TRBJ2-5, the V gene TRBV25-1; D not certain. The CDR3 has 14 residues. The V end lost 1 base, the J end lost 5 bases, and 11 bases lay between the germline ends. CDR1 and CDR2 (germline): MGHDK, SYGVNS. The CDR3 bases are TGTGCCAGCAGTGAATTTCCACCTGGGGAGACCCAGTACTTC. Protein sequence: CASSEFPPGETQYF.

The genes are TRBV11-3 and TRBJ1-2; a possible D gene is TRBD1 (6 bases). Trimming stripped 1 base from V and 3 bases from J, with 18 bases between. The CDR3 is made up of 17 amino acids. CDR1 is SGHNT, CDR2 YENEEA, per germline. CDR3 protein: CASSLVTLQGWDYGYTF. Written as DNA, the CDR3 is TGTGCCAGCAGCTTAGTAACCCTACAGGGTTGGGACTATGGCTACACCTTC.

The chain joins TRBV4-3 to TRBJ2-2; 11 bases line up with TRBD1. The CDR3 is 17 residues long. With V trimmed by 1 base and J by 3 bases, 4 bases remained unmatched. Germline-derived CDR1 and CDR2 are LGHNA and YSLEER. CDR3 sequence reads: CASSQAGTGGYTGELFF. The DNA of the CDR3 is TGCGCCAGCAGCCAAGCCGGGACAGGGGGGTACACCGGGGAGCTGTTTTTT.

V and J are TRBV5-6 and TRBJ1-3; D is possibly TRBD1 (6 bases). The CDR3 runs 15 residues. Looked up from germline, CDR1 is SGHDT and CDR2 is YYEEEE. The V end was cut by 6 bases, the J end by 1 base, with 14 bases between. The CDR3 is CASTLWGASGNTIYF. The CDR3 DNA reads as TGTGCCAGCACCCTCTGGGGGGCTTCTGGAAACACCATATATTTT.

This chain connects TRBV20-1 to TRBJ2-7, with D possibly being TRBD1 (6 bases). Trimming left V 5 bases short and J 4 bases short, with 9 bases between. This CDR3 comprises 11 residues. From germline, CDR1 is DFQATT and CDR2 SNEGSKA (reference sequence). The CDR3, as DNA: TGCAGTGCTCCAGGGGATTACGAGCAGTACTTC. Its translation: CSAPGDYEQYF.

The chain recombines TRBV7-8 with TRBJ1-1; 9 nucleotides align to TRBD1. Germline V gene lookup returns CDR1 SGHVS and CDR2 FQNEAQ. The CDR3 loop spans 18 amino acids. After removal of 4 bases from V and 0 bases from J, the junction contained 12 bases not matched to a gene. The CDR3 protein is CASSSISGTGIMNTEAFF. As DNA, the CDR3 is TGTGCCAGCAGCTCAATTTCCGGGACAGGGATCATGAACACTGAAGCTTTCTTT. Looking up the rest from reference TRBV7-8 and TRBJ1-1 gives the full variable domain: GAGVSQSPRYKVAKRGQDVALRCDPISGHVSLFWYQQALGQGPEFLTYFQNEAQLDKSGLPSDRFFAERPEGSVSTLKIQRTQQEDSAVYLCASSSISGTGIMNTEAFFGQGTRLTVV.

The chain uses TRBV2 and TRBJ1-5; D unresolved. Germline CDR1 is SNHLY and CDR2 is FYNNEI. The CDR3 contains 15 residues. Between the trimmed V and J ends, which lost 0 bases and 1 base, there was a span of 7 bases. CDR3 bases: TGTGCCAGCAGTGAAGCTGAACTGAGCAATCAGCCCCAGCATTTT. It codes for CASSEAELSNQPQHF.

J is TRBJ2-1 and V is TRBV18; 14 nucleotides align to TRBD2. CDR3 size: 15 residues. The germline V gene encodes CDR1 KGHSH and CDR2 LQKENI. The J segment lost 6 bases and the V segment lost 6 bases, leaving 4 bases of the junction unmatched. As DNA, the CDR3 is TGTGCCAGCTCCTTGGGACTAGCGGGGGTCAATGAGCAGTTCTTC. This gives the protein CASSLGLAGVNEQFF.

This clone was seen just once. The chain couples TRBV9 to TRBJ1-1; no clear D. From germline, CDR1 is SGDLS and CDR2 YYNGEE. There are 15 residues in the CDR3. V was cut by 0 bases and J by 0 bases, with 9 bases left in between. The CDR3 protein is CASSVVGRLNTEAFF. The DNA of the CDR3 is TGTGCCAGCAGCGTAGTGGGCCGGTTGAACACTGAAGCTTTCTTT.

The chain couples TRBV5-1 to TRBJ1-5, with 7 nucleotides matching TRBD1. Germline-derived CDR1 and CDR2 are SGHRS and YFSETQ. Trimming took 1 base from V and 12 from J; bases not matched to a gene: 10. CDR3 length equals 14 residues. CDR3 residues: CASSLTSDRDGQHF. In DNA, the CDR3 is TGCGCCAGCAGCTTGACCAGTGACAGGGATGGCCAGCATTTT.

The CDR3 coding sequence is TGTGCCAGCAGCACCGGTCCACAGCACGGCTACACCTTC. It encodes CASSTGPQHGYTF. The genes are TRBV12-3 or TRBV12-4 and TRBJ1-2; D is undetermined. Deletions cut 6 bases from V and 8 bases from J, with 16 bases between. The CDR3 runs 13 residues.

The chain employs TRBV11-2 and TRBJ2-5; weak D call: TRBD2 (6 bases). V lost 4 bases, J lost 4 bases, and 13 bases lay in between. CDR3 length: 14 residues. Germline loops: CDR1 SGHAT, CDR2 FQNNGV. CDR3 loop: CASSSGLPGETQYF. The CDR3 DNA reads TGTGCCAGCAGCTCGGGACTCCCCGGAGAGACCCAGTACTTC.

This chain connects TRBV29-1 to TRBJ1-4, with a tentative D call TRBD1 (5 bases). Deletions cut 6 bases from V and 7 bases from J, with 18 bases between. The V gene's germline CDR1 is SQVTM and CDR2 ANQGSEA. This CDR3 has 14 residues. CDR3 in DNA: TGCAGCGTCCAAACCTCGCCCCAGGGTGAAAAACTGTTTTTT. Its protein is CSVQTSPQGEKLFF.

CDR3 amino acids: CASSVGSQETQYF. Written as DNA, the CDR3 is TGCGCCAGCAGTGTCGGCAGCCAAGAGACCCAGTACTTC. V gene TRBV10-1 combines with J gene TRBJ2-5; D is uncertain. This CDR3 is 13 amino acids long. Trimming pared 4 bases from V and 1 base from J, leaving 7 bases between. Germline V lookup: CDR1 WNHNN, CDR2 SYGVQD (reference sequence).

The chain joins TRBV11-2 to TRBJ2-4, with a tentative D call TRBD1 (6 bases). The CDR3 extends over 16 amino acids. CDR1 and CDR2 (germline): SGHAT, FQNNGV. V dropped 0 bases and J dropped 6 bases, with 15 bases sitting between them. Here the CDR3 DNA reads TGTGCCAGCAGCTTAGAAGGAGCCGGGACACCAAACATTCAGTACTTC. Amino acid sequence: CASSLEGAGTPNIQYF.

The chain couples TRBV19 to TRBJ1-2; 9 nucleotides match TRBD1. The CDR3 length is 14 residues. Germline CDR1 and CDR2: LNHDA and SQIVND (reference sequence). V dropped 5 bases and J dropped 7; count of bases not matched to a gene: 8. The CDR3: CASSATGGASGYTF. CDR3 sequence (DNA): TGTGCCAGTAGTGCCACAGGGGGCGCCTCTGGCTACACCTTC.

This chain uses TRBV2 with TRBJ1-1; maybe TRBD1 (6 bases). Germline V gives CDR1 SNHLY, CDR2 FYNNEI. The CDR3 has 13 residues. Between the trimmed V and J ends, which lost 3 bases and 6 bases, there was a span of 11 bases. This CDR3 is CASSDRGVSEAFF. CDR3 in DNA: TGTGCCAGCAGTGACAGGGGTGTCTCTGAAGCTTTCTTT.

V is TRBV11-2 and J is TRBJ2-1; D is unresolved. V lost 2 bases, J lost 7 bases, and 6 bases lay in between. The CDR3 consists of 12 residues. Germline V gives CDR1 SGHAT, CDR2 FQNNGV. CDR3 sequence: CASSLKRNEQFF. In nucleotides, the CDR3 is TGTGCCAGCAGCTTAAAACGGAATGAGCAGTTCTTC.

CDR3 residues: CASSFRGANEKLFF. The CDR3, as DNA: TGTGCCAGCAGTTTCCGAGGGGCTAATGAAAAACTGTTTTTT. V usage is TRBV6-5 and J usage is TRBJ1-4; D might be TRBD1 (5 bases). CDR3 length: 14 amino acids. Trimming stripped 4 bases from V and 3 bases from J, with 9 bases between. CDR1 MNHEY and CDR2 SVGAGI come from the germline V gene.

The V call is TRBV29-1, the J call TRBJ1-2; 7 positions match TRBD1. Germline CDR1 is SQVTM and CDR2 is ANQGSEA. The CDR3 has 14 amino acids. V gave up 1 base and J gave up 6 bases; unmatched junction bases: 8. CDR3 bases: TGCAGCGTTGAAGCCTCGGACAGGTCCCATGGCTACACCTTC. It translates to CSVEASDRSHGYTF.

The sample holds one count of this clone. V usage is TRBV5-1 and J usage is TRBJ2-1; 8 bases map to TRBD2. Germline V gene lookup returns CDR1 SGHRS and CDR2 YFSETQ. With 4 bases clipped from V and 0 bases from J, the junction kept 9 bases outside the gene matches. The CDR3 has 17 amino acids. CDR3 region: CASSTGLGASSYNEQFF. CDR3 nucleotides: TGCGCCAGCAGCACGGGACTAGGGGCGAGCTCCTACAATGAGCAGTTCTTC. Variable domain in full (rest from reference TRBV5-1 and TRBJ2-1): KAGVTQTPRYLIKTRGQQVTLSCSPISGHRSVSWYQQTPGQGLQFLFEYFSETQRNKGNFPGRFSGRQFSNSRSEMNVSTLELGDSALYLCASSTGLGASSYNEQFFGPGTRLTVL.

In nucleotides, the CDR3 is TGTGCCAGCAGCCCCGGGGACGGCCCTACCTACGAGCAGTACTTC. This translates into CASSPGDGPTYEQYF. The chain has TRBV9 and TRBJ2-7; D tentatively fits TRBD1 or TRBD2 (5 bases each). Deletions cut 4 bases from V and 2 bases from J, with 16 bases between. CDR3 length equals 15 residues. Germline CDR1 is SGDLS and CDR2 is YYNGEE.

Of note for this clone: The same CDR3 can be traced to other DNA sequences in this sample. The chain carries TRBV6-5 and TRBJ2-7, with 8 bases that match TRBD1. This CDR3 is built from 14 residues. With V trimmed by 6 bases and J by 1 base, 5 bases remained unmatched. From germline, CDR1 is MNHEY and CDR2 SVGAGI. CDR3 protein: CASRGTGGSYEQYF. The CDR3 DNA reads as TGTGCCAGCAGGGGAACAGGGGGATCCTACGAGCAGTACTTC.

The V and J genes are TRBV6-5 and TRBJ2-3; a weak D match, TRBD2 (5 bases). The ends were cut back, 6 bases at V and 2 bases at J, with 12 bases in the middle. CDR1 MNHEY and CDR2 SVGAGI come from the germline V gene. The CDR3 has 14 residues. The CDR3 region is CASRRRGYTDTQYF. The CDR3 nucleotides are TGTGCCAGCAGGCGACGGGGTTACACAGATACGCAGTATTTT.

The J gene is TRBJ1-5, the V gene TRBV27; unclear D gene. CDR3 length: 13 amino acids. Germline V gives CDR1 MNHEY, CDR2 SMNVEV (reference sequence). The germline V and J ends were trimmed by 0 bases and 7 bases, with 7 bases remaining between them. The CDR3 coding sequence is TGTGCCAGCAGTTTATCTTCCAGCCAGCCCCAGCATTTT. This codes for CASSLSSSQPQHF.

The V call is TRBV7-9, the J call TRBJ1-5; a possible D gene is TRBD1 (6 bases). CDR3 length: 14 residues. Germline values: CDR1 SEHNR, CDR2 FQNEAQ (reference sequence). V lost 4 bases and J lost 4, with 11 bases in between. CDR3 bases: TGTGCCAGCAGCTCCAGGGGCCTGAATCAGCCCCAGCATTTT. As protein: CASSSRGLNQPQHF. Combining the CDR3 with reference TRBV7-9 and TRBJ1-5 gives the whole variable domain DTGVSQNPRHKITKRGQNVTFRCDPISEHNRLYWYRQTLGQGPEFLTYFQNEAQLEKSRLLSDRFSAERPKGSFSTLEIQRTEQGDSAMYLCASSSRGLNQPQHFGDGTRLSIL.

As DNA, the CDR3 is TGTGCCAGCAGCGGCCCGGCAGCCGAGCAGTACTTC. Translation: CASSGPAAEQYF. This chain links TRBV5-4 with TRBJ2-7; D is unresolved. Germline CDR1 reads SGHNT; CDR2 reads YYREEE (reference sequence). V lost 4 bases and J 6 bases, leaving 11 bases between the germline ends. The CDR3 is 12 amino acids. Supplemented by reference TRBV5-4 and TRBJ2-7, the full variable domain reads ETGVTQSPTHLIKTRGQQVTLRCSSQSGHNTVSWYQQALGQGPQFIFQYYREEENGRGNFPPRFSGLQFPNYSSELNVNALELDDSALYLCASSGPAAEQYFGPGTRLTVT.

The CDR3 sequence: CASSAPTGGGTEAFF. CDR3 DNA: TGTGCCAGCAGCGCCCCAACAGGGGGTGGCACTGAAGCTTTCTTT. This chain links TRBV9 with TRBJ1-1, with 8 bases matching TRBD1. Germline values: CDR1 SGDLS, CDR2 YYNGEE. Losses at the gene ends were 3 bases for V and 4 bases for J; bases not matched to a gene: 8. The CDR3 contains 15 residues.